Included here is one T cell receptor (beta chain) sequence, with context. The antigen remains undetermined. The sample belongs to a study of T cell responses to AZD1222 COVID-19 vaccine. Study observations and caveats: Just a handful of AZD1222 recipients tested seropositive at baseline. Epitopes outside B.1.351 and B.1.1.7 mutated regions reportedly drew nearly half of spike TCRs. A mostly white British donor set with more females was recruited, and clonal diversity was possibly underestimated. A rise in Spike-specific TCR breadth and depth followed two AZD1222 doses.

Some clones are missing from TCRdb's copy, which holds only in-frame ones; the method was immunoSEQ multiplex PCR. Counted here are 90,000 to 130,000 clones, roughly 90% occurring once; the ten biggest clones make up approximately 2.7%. The CDR3 sequence is 14 residues long. Trimming at V came to 3 bases and at J to 5 bases, leaving 5 bases not matched to a gene. Germline V gene data show CDR1 as SNHLY and CDR2 as FYNNEI. The sequencing here drew on peripheral blood, taken 28 days after the second AZD1222 dose. The chain recombines TRBV2 with TRBJ2-3; 7 nucleotides agree with TRBD2. The receptor was isolated from an adult who received the AZD1222 COVID-19 vaccine. The CDR3 nucleotides are TGTGCCAGCAGTGAGGGAGGGGTGGTAGATACGCAGTATTTT. This codes for CASSEGGVVDTQYF.